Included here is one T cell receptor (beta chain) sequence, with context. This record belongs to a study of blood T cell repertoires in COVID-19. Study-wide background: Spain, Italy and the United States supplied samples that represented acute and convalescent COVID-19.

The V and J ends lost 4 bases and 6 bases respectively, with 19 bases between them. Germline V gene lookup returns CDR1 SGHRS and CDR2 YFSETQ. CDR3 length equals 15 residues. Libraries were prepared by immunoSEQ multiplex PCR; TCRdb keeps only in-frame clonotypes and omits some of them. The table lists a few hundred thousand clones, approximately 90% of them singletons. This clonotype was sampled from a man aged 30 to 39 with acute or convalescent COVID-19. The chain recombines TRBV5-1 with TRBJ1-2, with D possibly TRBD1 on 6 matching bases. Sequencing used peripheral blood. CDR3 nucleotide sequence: TGCGCCAGCAGCCAGCAACAGGGAACGAGGGATGGCTACACCTTC. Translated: CASSQQQGTRDGYTF.